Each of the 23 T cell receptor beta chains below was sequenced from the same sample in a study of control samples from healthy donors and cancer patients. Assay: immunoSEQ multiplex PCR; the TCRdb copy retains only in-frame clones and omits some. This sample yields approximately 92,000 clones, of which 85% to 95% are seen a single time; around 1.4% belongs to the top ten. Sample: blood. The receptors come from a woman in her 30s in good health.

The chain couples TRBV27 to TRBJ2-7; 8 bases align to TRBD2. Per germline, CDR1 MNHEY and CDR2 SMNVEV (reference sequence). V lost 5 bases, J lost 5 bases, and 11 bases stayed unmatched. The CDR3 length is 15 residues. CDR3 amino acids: CASSPSRGAFDEQYF. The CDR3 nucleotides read TGTGCCAGCAGTCCGTCGCGGGGGGCCTTCGACGAGCAGTACTTC.

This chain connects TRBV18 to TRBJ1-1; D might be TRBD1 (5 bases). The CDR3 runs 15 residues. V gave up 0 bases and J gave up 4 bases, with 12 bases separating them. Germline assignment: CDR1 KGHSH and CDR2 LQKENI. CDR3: CASSPPGGIGTEAFF. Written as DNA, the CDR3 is TGTGCCAGCTCACCACCGGGGGGGATTGGCACTGAAGCTTTCTTT.

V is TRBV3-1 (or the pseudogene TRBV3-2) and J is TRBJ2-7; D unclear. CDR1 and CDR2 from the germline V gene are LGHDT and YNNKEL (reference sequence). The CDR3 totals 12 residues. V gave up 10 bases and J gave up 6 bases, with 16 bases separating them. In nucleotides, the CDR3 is TGTGCCACAAGTAAAAGTCTCGTCGAGCAGTACTTC. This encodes CATSKSLVEQYF.

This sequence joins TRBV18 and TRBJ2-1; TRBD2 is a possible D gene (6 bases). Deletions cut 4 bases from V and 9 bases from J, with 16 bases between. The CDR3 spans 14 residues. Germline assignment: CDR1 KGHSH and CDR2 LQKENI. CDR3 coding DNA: TGTGCCAGCTCACAAGGGTATGGGGGGACTGAGCAGTTCTTC. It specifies CASSQGYGGTEQFF.

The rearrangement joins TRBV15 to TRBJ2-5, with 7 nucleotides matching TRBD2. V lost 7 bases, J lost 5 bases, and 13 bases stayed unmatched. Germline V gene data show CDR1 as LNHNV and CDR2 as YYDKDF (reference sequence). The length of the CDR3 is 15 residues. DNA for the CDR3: TGTGCCACCATGTGGGGGGGGACCTCGGGGGAGACCCAGTACTTC. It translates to CATMWGGTSGETQYF.

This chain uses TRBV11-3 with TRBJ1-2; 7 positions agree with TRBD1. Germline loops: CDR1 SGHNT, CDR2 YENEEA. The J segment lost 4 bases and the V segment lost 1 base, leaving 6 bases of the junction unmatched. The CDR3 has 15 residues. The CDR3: CASSLAYRGGYGYTF. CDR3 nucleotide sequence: TGTGCCAGCAGCTTAGCCTACAGGGGCGGCTATGGCTACACCTTC.

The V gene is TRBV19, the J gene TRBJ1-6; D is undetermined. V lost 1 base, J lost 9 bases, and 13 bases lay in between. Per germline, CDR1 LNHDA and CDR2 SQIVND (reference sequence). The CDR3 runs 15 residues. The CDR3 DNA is TGTGCCAGTAGTATAGTTGGACCGAAGGGTTCACCCCTCCACTTT. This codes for CASSIVGPKGSPLHF.

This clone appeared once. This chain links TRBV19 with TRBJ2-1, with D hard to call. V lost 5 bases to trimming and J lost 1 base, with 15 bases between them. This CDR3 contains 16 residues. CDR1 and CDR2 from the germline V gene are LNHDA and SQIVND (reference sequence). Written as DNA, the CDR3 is TGTGCCAGTAGTCTGGCGCCCAGAACTTCCTACAATGAGCAGTTCTTC. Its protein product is CASSLAPRTSYNEQFF.

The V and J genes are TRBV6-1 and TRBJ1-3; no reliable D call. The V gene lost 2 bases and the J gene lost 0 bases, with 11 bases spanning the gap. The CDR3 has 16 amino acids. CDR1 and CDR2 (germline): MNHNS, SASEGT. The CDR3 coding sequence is TGTGCCAGCAGTGAATCCGTACAGCCCTCTGGAAACACCATATATTTT. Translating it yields CASSESVQPSGNTIYF.

CDR3 sequence reads: CASSPMVGTPSGNTIYF. The CDR3 region has the DNA TGTGCCAGCTCACCAATGGTAGGGACACCATCTGGAAACACCATATATTTT. This sequence joins TRBV18 and TRBJ1-3; D is perhaps TRBD1 (6 bases). Germline V gene lookup returns CDR1 KGHSH and CDR2 LQKENI. Trimming stripped 2 bases from V and 1 base from J, with 15 bases between. The CDR3 covers 17 residues.

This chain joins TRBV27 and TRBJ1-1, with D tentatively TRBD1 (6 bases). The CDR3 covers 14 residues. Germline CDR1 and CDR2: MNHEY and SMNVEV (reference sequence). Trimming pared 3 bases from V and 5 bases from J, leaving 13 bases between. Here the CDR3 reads CASSFRGEGTEAFF. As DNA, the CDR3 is TGTGCCAGCAGTTTTAGGGGGGAAGGGACTGAAGCTTTCTTT.

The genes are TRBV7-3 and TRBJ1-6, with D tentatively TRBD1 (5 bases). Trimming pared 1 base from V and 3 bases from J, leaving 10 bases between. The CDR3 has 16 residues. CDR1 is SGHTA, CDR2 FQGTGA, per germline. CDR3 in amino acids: CASSLRGNLYNSPLHF. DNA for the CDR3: TGTGCCAGCAGCTTAAGGGGGAACCTCTATAATTCACCCCTCCACTTT. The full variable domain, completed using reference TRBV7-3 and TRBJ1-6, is GAGVSQTPSNKVTEKGKYVELRCDPISGHTALYWYRQSLGQGPEFLIYFQGTGAADDSGLPNDRFFAVRPEGSVSTLKIQRTERGDSAVYLCASSLRGNLYNSPLHFGNGTRLTVT.

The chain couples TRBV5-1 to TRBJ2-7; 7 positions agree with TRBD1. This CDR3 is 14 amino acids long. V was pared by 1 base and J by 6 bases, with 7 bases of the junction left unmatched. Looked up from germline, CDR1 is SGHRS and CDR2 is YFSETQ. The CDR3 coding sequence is TGCGCCAGCAGCTTGAGCCTAGGGGGCCCCGAGCAGTACTTC. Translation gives CASSLSLGGPEQYF.

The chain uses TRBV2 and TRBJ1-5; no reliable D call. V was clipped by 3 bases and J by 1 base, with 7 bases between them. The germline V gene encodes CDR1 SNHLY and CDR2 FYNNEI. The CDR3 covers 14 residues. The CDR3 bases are TGTGCCAGCAGTGACCCCTGGAGCAATCAGCCCCAGCATTTT. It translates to CASSDPWSNQPQHF.

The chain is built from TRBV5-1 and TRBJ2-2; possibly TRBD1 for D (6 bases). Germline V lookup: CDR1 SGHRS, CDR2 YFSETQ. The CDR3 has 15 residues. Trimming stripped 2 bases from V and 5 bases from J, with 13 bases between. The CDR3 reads CASSLKTGGTGELFF. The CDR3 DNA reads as TGCGCCAGCAGCTTAAAGACAGGCGGGACCGGGGAGCTGTTTTTT.

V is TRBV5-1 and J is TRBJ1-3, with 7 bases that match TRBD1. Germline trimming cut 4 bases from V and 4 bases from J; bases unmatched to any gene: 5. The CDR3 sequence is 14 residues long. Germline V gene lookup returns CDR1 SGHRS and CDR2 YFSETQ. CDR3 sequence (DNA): TGCGCCAGCAGCGCACAGGGGTTCGGAAACACCATATATTTT. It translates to CASSAQGFGNTIYF.

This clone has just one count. In DNA, the CDR3 is TGTGCCAGCAGCCTCGGCGGTCGGGCAGGACGAAACACTGAAGCTTTCTTT. This translates into CASSLGGRAGRNTEAFF. This chain uses TRBV5-4 with TRBJ1-1; D not resolved. Between the trimmed V and J ends, which lost 4 bases and 2 bases, there was a span of 21 bases. Germline V CDR1 and CDR2: SGHNT, YYREEE (reference sequence). The CDR3 consists of 17 residues.

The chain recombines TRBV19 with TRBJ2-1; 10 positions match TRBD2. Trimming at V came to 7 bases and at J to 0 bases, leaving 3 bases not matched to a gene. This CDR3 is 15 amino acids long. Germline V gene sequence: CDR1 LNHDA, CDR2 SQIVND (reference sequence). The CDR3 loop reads CASTPSGSSYNEQFF. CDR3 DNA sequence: TGTGCCAGTACTCCTAGCGGGAGCTCCTACAATGAGCAGTTCTTC.

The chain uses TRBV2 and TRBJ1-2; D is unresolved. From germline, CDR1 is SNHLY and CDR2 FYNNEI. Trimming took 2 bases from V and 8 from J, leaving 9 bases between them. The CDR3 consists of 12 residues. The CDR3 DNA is TGTGCCAGCAGTGAAAGAGGGAGAGGCTACACCTTC. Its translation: CASSERGRGYTF.

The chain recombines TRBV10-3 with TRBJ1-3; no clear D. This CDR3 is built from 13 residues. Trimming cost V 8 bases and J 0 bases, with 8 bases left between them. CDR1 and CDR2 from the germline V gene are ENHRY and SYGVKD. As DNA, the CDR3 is TGTGCCATCTTACGGAACTCTGGAAACACCATATATTTT. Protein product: CAILRNSGNTIYF.

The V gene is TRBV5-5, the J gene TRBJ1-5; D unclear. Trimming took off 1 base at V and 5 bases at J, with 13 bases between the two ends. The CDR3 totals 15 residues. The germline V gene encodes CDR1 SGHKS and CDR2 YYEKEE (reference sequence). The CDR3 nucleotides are TGTGCCAGCAGCTTGAGGAGTGGGGTCCATCAGCCCCAGCATTTT. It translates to CASSLRSGVHQPQHF.

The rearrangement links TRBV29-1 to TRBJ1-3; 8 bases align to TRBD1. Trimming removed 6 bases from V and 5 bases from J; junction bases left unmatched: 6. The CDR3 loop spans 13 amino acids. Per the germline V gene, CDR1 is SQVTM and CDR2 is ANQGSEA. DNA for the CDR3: TGCAGCGTCCTGACAGGGGATAGAAACACCATATATTTT. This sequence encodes CSVLTGDRNTIYF.

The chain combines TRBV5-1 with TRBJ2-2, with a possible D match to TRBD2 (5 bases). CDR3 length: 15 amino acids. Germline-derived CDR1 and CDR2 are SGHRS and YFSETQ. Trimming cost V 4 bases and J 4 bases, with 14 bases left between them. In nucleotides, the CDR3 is TGCGCCAGCAGCCCGTACCGGGGTTCCACCGGGGAGCTGTTTTTT. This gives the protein CASSPYRGSTGELFF.